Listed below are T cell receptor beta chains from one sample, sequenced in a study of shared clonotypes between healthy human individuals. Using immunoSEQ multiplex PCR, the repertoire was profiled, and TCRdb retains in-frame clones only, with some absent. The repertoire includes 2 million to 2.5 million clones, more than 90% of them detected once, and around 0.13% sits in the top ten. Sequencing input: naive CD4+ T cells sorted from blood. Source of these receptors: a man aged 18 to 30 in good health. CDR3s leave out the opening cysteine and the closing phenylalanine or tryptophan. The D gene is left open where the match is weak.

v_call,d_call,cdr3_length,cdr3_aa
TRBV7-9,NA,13,ASSLDGPRSYEQY
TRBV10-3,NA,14,AISAGQKSSYNEQF
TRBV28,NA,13,ASSLEQVRNQPQH
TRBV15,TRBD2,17,ATSLRGGLQETWGDTQY
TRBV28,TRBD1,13,ASSRTSGTGYGYT
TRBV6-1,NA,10,AIQGRQETQY
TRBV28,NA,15,ASSGEAAGQADQPQH
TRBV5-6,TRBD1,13,ASSSGDRARPEAF
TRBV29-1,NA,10,SVTTSGNTIY
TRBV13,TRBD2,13,ASSFSGGLNYEQY
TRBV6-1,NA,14,ASSEALGGAPYGYT
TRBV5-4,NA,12,ASSLSSDLYGYT
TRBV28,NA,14,ASSPRRAGSLDEQY
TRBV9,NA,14,ASSQATVYSNQPQH
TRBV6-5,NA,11,ASSLLGGQPQH
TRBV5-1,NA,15,ASRPGAPRVTYNEQF
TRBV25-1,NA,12,ASSDSGGSYEQY
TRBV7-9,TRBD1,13,ASSFGGQGGQPQH
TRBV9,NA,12,ASSVEQVTDTQY
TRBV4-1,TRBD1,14,ASSQLRGFNTGELF
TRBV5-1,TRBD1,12,ASNLGQGSTEAF
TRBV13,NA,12,ASSLLDGADTQY
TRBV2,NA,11,ASLQGTADTQY
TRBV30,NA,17,AWSVSSGREALSTDTQY
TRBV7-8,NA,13,ASSPFGAAKNIQY
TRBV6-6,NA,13,ASSRTGSTGNTIY
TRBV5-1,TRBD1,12,ASSSQGLNTEAF
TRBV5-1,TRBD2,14,ASSWVLAGTTDTQY
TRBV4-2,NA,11,ASSQGGNYEQY
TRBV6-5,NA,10,ASSPIGTEAF
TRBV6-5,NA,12,ASSYRPVWETQY
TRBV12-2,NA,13,ASRSRGRRAYEQY
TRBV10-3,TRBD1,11,AITQGGTDTQY
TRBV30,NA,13,AWSAGRVGNSPLH
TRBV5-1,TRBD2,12,ASSYSGTTYEQY
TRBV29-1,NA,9,SVRGTYEQY
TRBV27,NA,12,ASSPLEWNNEQF
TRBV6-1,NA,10,ASSQGGQPQH
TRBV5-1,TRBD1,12,ASSKPGQQETQY
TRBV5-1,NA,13,ASSPLGGKGQPQH
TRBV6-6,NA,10,ASSPQGYEQY
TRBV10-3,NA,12,AISEGQNNYGYT
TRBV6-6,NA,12,ASRRLSPGHEQY
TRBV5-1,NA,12,ASSLEAGADTQY
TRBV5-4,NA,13,ASSWQGRLNYGYT
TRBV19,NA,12,ASSLGASYNEQF
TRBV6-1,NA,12,ASSERGGNYGYT
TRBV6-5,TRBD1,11,ATTTGTGAEQY